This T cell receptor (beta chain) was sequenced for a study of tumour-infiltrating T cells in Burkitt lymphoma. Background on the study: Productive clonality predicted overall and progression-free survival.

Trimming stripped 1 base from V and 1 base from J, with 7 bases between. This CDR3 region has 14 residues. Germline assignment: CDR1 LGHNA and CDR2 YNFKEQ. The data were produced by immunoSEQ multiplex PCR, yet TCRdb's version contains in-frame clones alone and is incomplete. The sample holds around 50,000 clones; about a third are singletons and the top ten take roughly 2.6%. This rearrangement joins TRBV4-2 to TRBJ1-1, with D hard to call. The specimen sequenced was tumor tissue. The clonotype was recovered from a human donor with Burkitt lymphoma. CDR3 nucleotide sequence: TGTGCCAGCAGCCAAGTTCTGCAGAACACTGAAGCTTTCTTT. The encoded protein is CASSQVLQNTEAFF.